The clone carrying this T cell receptor beta chain was seen once. This sample was included in a study of T cell responses to AZD1222 COVID-19 vaccine. Per the germline V gene, CDR1 is WNHNN and CDR2 is SYGVQD (reference sequence). Trimming took off 3 bases at V and 6 bases at J, with 9 bases between the two ends. This CDR3 region has 14 residues. Using immunoSEQ multiplex PCR, the repertoire was profiled, and TCRdb retains in-frame clones only, with some absent. The data hold about 110,000 clones, with roughly 93% observed a single time. The origin of this receptor is an adult who received the AZD1222 COVID-19 vaccine. The specimen comprised peripheral blood, sampled 28 days after the second AZD1222 dose. The chain combines TRBV10-1 with TRBJ1-6; D is perhaps TRBD1 (5 bases). This CDR3 reads CASSESGPNSPLHF. The DNA of the CDR3 is TGCGCCAGCAGTGAATCGGGGCCTAATTCACCCCTCCACTTT.